These T cell receptor beta chains were read from a single sample in a study of Ad26.COV2.S vaccination and SARS-CoV-2 variants. Libraries were prepared by immunoSEQ multiplex PCR; TCRdb keeps only in-frame clonotypes and omits some of them. The sample consists of roughly 350,000 clones, around 88% of them appearing once. The starting material was peripheral blood, obtained in a trial of Ad26.COV2.S vaccine versus placebo. The source is a person aged 18-65 years who received the Ad26.COV2.S COVID-19 vaccine or a placebo. Both conserved end residues are part of each CDR3. A D gene is named only where the DNA matches it firmly. Clone size appears in some rows only: once, few, many, or a class for an expanded clone.

>TRBJ2-3|NA|TRBV7-9|NA
CASSLVGDTQYF
TGTGCCAGCAGCTTAGTAGGAGATACGCAGTATTTT
>TRBJ2-7|TRBD1|TRBV2|NA
CASKVLQGAPYEQYF
TGTGCCAGCAAGGTCCTACAGGGGGCCCCCTACGAGCAGTACTTC
>TRBJ2-7|TRBD2|TRBV25-1|NA
CASSPNAGGGEQYF
TGTGCCAGCTCGCCGAACGCGGGAGGGGGCGAGCAGTACTTC
>TRBJ2-7|TRBD1|TRBV5-4|NA
CASSLGTGPYEQYF
TGTGCCAGCAGCTTGGGGACAGGCCCCTACGAGCAGTACTTC
>TRBJ1-1|TRBD1|TRBV5-6|NA
CASSPDRSPTGAFF
TGTGCCAGCAGCCCGGACAGGTCGCCGACGGGAGCTTTCTTT
>TRBJ2-7|NA|TRBV2|NA
CASSGGTSYEQYF
TGTGCCAGCAGTGGTGGGACCTCCTACGAGCAGTACTTC
>TRBJ1-5|TRBD1|TRBV6-2/TRBV6-3|NA
CASSPGGNNQPQHF
TGTGCCAGCAGTCCAGGGGGCAACAATCAGCCCCAGCATTTT
>TRBJ2-1|TRBD2|TRBV27|NA
CASKAGDLYNEQFF
TGTGCCAGCAAGGCGGGGGACTTATACAATGAGCAGTTCTTC
>TRBJ2-3|NA|TRBV6-5|NA
CASSPTVHTDTQYF
TGTGCCAGCAGTCCCACAGTCCACACAGATACGCAGTATTTT
>TRBJ1-1|TRBD1|TRBV14|NA
CASSPGQGETEAFF
TGTGCCAGCAGCCCGGGACAGGGAGAGACTGAAGCTTTCTTT
>TRBJ1-2|NA|TRBV11-2|NA
CASSYRSNYGYTF
TGTGCCAGCAGTTATAGATCTAACTATGGCTACACCTTC
>TRBJ1-2|NA|TRBV2|NA
CASSTRQQTYGYTF
TGTGCCAGCAGTACCCGACAGCAGACCTATGGCTACACCTTC
>TRBJ1-1|NA|TRBV11-3|once
CASSPGPKNEAFF
TGTGCCAGCAGCCCGGGCCCTAAGAACGAAGCTTTCTTT
>TRBJ1-4|NA|TRBV5-6|NA
CASSTDSPSEKLFF
TGTGCCAGCAGCACTGACAGCCCGTCGGAAAAACTGTTTTTT
>TRBJ1-2|TRBD1|TRBV20-1|many
CSAQGYGYTF
TGCAGTGCACAGGGGTATGGCTACACCTTC
>TRBJ1-5|NA|TRBV6-5|NA
CASSYSTGYQPQHF
TGTGCCAGCAGTTACTCAACAGGCTATCAGCCCCAGCATTTT
>TRBJ2-7|NA|TRBV28|NA
CASSRRGYEQYF
TGTGCCAGCAGTCGCAGGGGTTACGAGCAGTACTTC
>TRBJ1-5|NA|TRBV7-8|few
CASSLGGLTNQPQHF
TGTGCCAGCAGCTTAGGGGGGCTGACCAATCAGCCCCAGCATTTT
>TRBJ1-2|TRBD1|TRBV5-1|NA
CASSRDRGRVYGYTF
TGCGCCAGCAGCCGGGACAGGGGGCGAGTCTATGGCTACACCTTC
>TRBJ1-2|NA|TRBV6-5|once
CASLMGANYGYTF
TGTGCCTCCCTGATGGGGGCTAACTATGGCTACACCTTC
>TRBJ1-4|TRBD1|TRBV18|NA
CASSPPIIRGGNEKLFF
TGTGCCAGCTCACCACCGATAATCAGGGGGGGCAATGAAAAACTGTTTTTT
>TRBJ1-1|TRBD1|TRBV3-1/TRBV3-2|NA
CASSQSTRGLYTEAFF
TGTGCCAGCAGCCAATCAACCAGGGGGCTTTACACTGAAGCTTTCTTT
>TRBJ1-2|NA|TRBV20-1|NA
CSASVGRSYGYTF
TGCAGTGCGAGTGTTGGACGGAGCTATGGCTACACCTTC
>TRBJ2-7|TRBD1|TRBV27|NA
CASSGQGASSYEQYF
TGTGCCAGCAGTGGACAGGGGGCTAGCTCCTACGAGCAGTACTTC
>TRBJ1-1|TRBD1|TRBV19|NA
CASSISWDRGRLGTEAFF
TGTGCCAGTAGTATCTCCTGGGACAGGGGCCGGTTGGGCACTGAAGCTTTCTTT
>TRBJ2-1|NA|TRBV24-1|NA
CATSFAGLSSYNEQFF
TGTGCCACCAGTTTCGCGGGGTTGAGCTCCTACAATGAGCAGTTCTTC
>TRBJ2-5|NA|TRBV7-2|few
CASNLGLRETQYF
TGTGCCAGCAACCTCGGGCTACGAGAGACCCAGTACTTC
>TRBJ1-6|TRBD1|TRBV19|NA
CASRKSRTGDNSPLHF
TGTGCCAGTCGAAAATCTAGGACAGGGGATAATTCACCCCTCCACTTT
>TRBJ2-3|TRBD2|TRBV28|NA
CASSLSTSGADTQYF
TGTGCCAGCAGTTTATCCACTAGCGGGGCAGATACGCAGTATTTT
>TRBJ2-1|NA|TRBV27|NA
CASRGPPYNEQFF
TGTGCCAGCAGAGGCCCCCCCTACAATGAGCAGTTCTTC
>TRBJ1-3|NA|TRBV30|NA
CAWSTGHSGNTIYF
TGTGCCTGGAGTACGGGCCACTCTGGAAACACCATATATTTT
>TRBJ2-7|TRBD1|TRBV18|NA
CASSPIGDRPSYEQYF
TGTGCCAGCTCACCTATAGGGGACAGGCCATCCTACGAGCAGTACTTC
>TRBJ1-5|NA|TRBV6-5|NA
CASSFEGGSNQPQHF
TGTGCCAGCAGTTTCGAGGGGGGTAGCAATCAGCCCCAGCATTTT
>TRBJ1-5|NA|TRBV30|NA
CAWSGQDNQPQHF
TGTGCCTGGAGTGGGCAGGACAATCAGCCCCAGCATTTT
>TRBJ2-5|NA|TRBV10-1|NA
CASSELRGRETQYF
TGCGCCAGCAGTGAGCTACGGGGACGGGAGACCCAGTACTTC
>TRBJ2-2|NA|TRBV4-3|NA
CASSQDRLAQVDTGELFF
TGCGCCAGCAGCCAAGATCGCTTGGCACAAGTAGACACCGGGGAGCTGTTTTTT
>TRBJ2-3|NA|TRBV10-3|once
CAISDLPQGTSTDTQYF
TGTGCCATCAGCGACTTACCACAGGGCACTAGCACAGATACGCAGTATTTT
>TRBJ2-7|NA|TRBV18|NA
CASSPYGATYEQYF
TGTGCCAGCTCCCCGTATGGGGCAACCTACGAGCAGTACTTC
>TRBJ2-5|NA|TRBV30|NA
CAWSKPRDIGETQYF
TGTGCCTGGAGTAAACCAAGAGACATCGGAGAGACCCAGTACTTC
>TRBJ1-1|TRBD1|TRBV28|NA
CASPRTGEGMNTEAFF
TGTGCCAGTCCCAGGACAGGGGAGGGGATGAACACTGAAGCTTTCTTT
>TRBJ1-4|TRBD1|TRBV14|NA
CASSQAGQGNEKLFF
TGTGCCAGCAGCCAAGCCGGACAGGGGAATGAAAAACTGTTTTTT
>TRBJ1-1|NA|TRBV5-1|NA
CASSLVTGNTEAFF
TGCGCCAGCAGCCTAGTAACAGGGAACACTGAAGCTTTCTTT
>TRBJ1-5|NA|TRBV3-1/TRBV3-2|NA
CASSQGYSNQPQHF
TGTGCCAGCAGCCAAGGGTACAGCAATCAGCCCCAGCATTTT
>TRBJ2-7|NA|TRBV3-1/TRBV3-2|NA
CASSHGGHMGQYF
TGTGCCAGCAGCCACGGCGGTCATATGGGGCAGTACTTC
>TRBJ1-6|NA|TRBV6-5|NA
CASSYDSVVPLHF
TGTGCCAGCAGTTATGATTCGGTTGTCCCCCTCCACTTT